Listed here are 27 T cell receptor beta chains from one sample, sequenced in a study of blood T cell repertoires in COVID-19. The table came from immunoSEQ multiplex PCR; TCRdb's copy has only in-frame clones and leaves some out. The repertoire has about 130,000 clones, about 74% of them found once; the top ten carry roughly 5.5%. The sequencing sample was made of peripheral blood. These receptors all come from a man in his 60s with acute or convalescent COVID-19.

About this clone: The same CDR3 is also encoded by other DNA sequences in this sample. The genes are TRBV3-1 (or the pseudogene TRBV3-2) and TRBJ1-1; D is possibly TRBD1 (5 bases). The CDR3 is made up of 11 amino acids. Per the germline V gene, CDR1 is LGHDT and CDR2 is YNNKEL (reference sequence). V shed 8 bases and J shed 5 bases, with 9 bases lying between them. The CDR3 DNA sequence: TGTGCCAGCCGGGGGGGGACTGAAGCTTTCTTT. Translation gives CASRGGTEAFF.

The chain combines TRBV9 with TRBJ2-7, with TRBD2 identical over 9 bases. The V gene end was trimmed by 0 bases and the J gene end by 2 bases; junction bases not matched to a gene: 9. The CDR3 loop spans 17 amino acids. CDR1 is SGDLS, CDR2 YYNGEE, per germline. CDR3 in DNA: TGTGCCAGCAGCGTAGGAAGCGGGGGGACCGGTACCTACGAGCAGTACTTC. As protein: CASSVGSGGTGTYEQYF.

This chain links TRBV12-3 or TRBV12-4 with TRBJ1-1, with D perhaps matching TRBD1 (5 bases). Deletions cut 5 bases from V and 1 base from J, with 8 bases between. The CDR3 runs to 13 residues. The CDR3 sequence: CASSLTANTEAFF. The CDR3 region has the DNA TGTGCCAGCAGTCTGACAGCGAACACTGAAGCTTTCTTT.

The chain joins TRBV6-1 to TRBJ2-1, with 8 nucleotides matching TRBD2. J lost 7 bases, V lost 3 bases, and 8 bases had no gene match. CDR3 size: 15 residues. Per the germline V gene, CDR1 is MNHNS and CDR2 is SASEGT. The CDR3: CASSESAGGVNEQFF. Here the CDR3 DNA reads TGTGCCAGCAGTGAGTCGGCGGGGGGCGTAAATGAGCAGTTCTTC.

Regarding this clone: The junction departs from germline at one end; a sequencing error may be responsible. The genes are TRBV30 and TRBJ1-2, with unresolved D. Germline CDR1 GTSNPN, CDR2 SVGIG (reference sequence). The CDR3 extends over 9 amino acids. CDR3 DNA: TGTGCCTGGGGGGAGACACTCGCCTTC. Translated, it gives CAWGETLAF.

This clone was counted a few times. The rearrangement links TRBV11-2 to TRBJ2-7; TRBD1 aligns across 9 bases. CDR1 is SGHAT, CDR2 FQNNGV, per germline. There are 14 residues in the CDR3. The junction had 3 bases not matched to a gene; V was cut back by 4 bases and J by 2 bases. The CDR3 here is CASSYGQGTYEQYF. In DNA, the CDR3 is TGTGCCAGCAGCTACGGACAGGGGACCTACGAGCAGTACTTC. The entire variable domain, with the rest obtained from reference TRBV11-2 and TRBJ2-7, is as follows: EAGVAQSPRYKIIEKRQSVAFWCNPISGHATLYWYQQILGQGPKLLIQFQNNGVVDDSQLPKDRFSAERLKGVDSTLKIQPAKLEDSAVYLCASSYGQGTYEQYFGPGTRLTVT.

This chain uses TRBV6-2 or TRBV6-3 with TRBJ1-2; the D gene is possibly TRBD1 (5 bases). This CDR3 comprises 17 residues. V shed 0 bases and J shed 4 bases, with 18 bases lying between them. From germline, CDR1 is MNHEY and CDR2 SVGEGT. The CDR3 nucleotides are TGTGCCAGCAGTTACTCGCTAGGGGATCCCCCCCTCTATGGCTACACCTTC. Amino acid sequence: CASSYSLGDPPLYGYTF.

The chain uses TRBV9 and TRBJ1-5, with 9 bases identical to TRBD1. V was pared by 0 bases and J by 5 bases, with 6 bases of the junction left unmatched. The CDR3 is 16 amino acids. Germline CDR1 reads SGDLS; CDR2 reads YYNGEE. The DNA of the CDR3 is TGTGCCAGCAGCGTAGGGGGACAGGGTGGGGATCAGCCCCAGCATTTT. It codes for CASSVGGQGGDQPQHF.

The genes are TRBV30 and TRBJ2-5, with 7 bases fitting TRBD2. J was trimmed by 5 bases and V by 1 base; bases with no gene match: 13. The CDR3 has 16 residues. Germline CDR1 is GTSNPN and CDR2 is SVGIG (reference sequence). The CDR3 here is CAWSAETSVIWETQYF. CDR3 DNA: TGTGCCTGGAGTGCCGAAACTAGCGTCATATGGGAGACCCAGTACTTC.

This clone was observed a few times. The chain carries TRBV24-1 and TRBJ1-2, with unresolved D. CDR3 length equals 15 residues. The V and J ends lost 4 bases and 4 bases respectively, with 15 bases between them. Germline loops: CDR1 KGHDR, CDR2 SFDVKD. Here the CDR3 reads CATSDSRLGSYGYTF. CDR3 DNA: TGTGCCACCAGTGACTCCCGTCTGGGGAGCTATGGCTACACCTTC.

The J gene is TRBJ2-3, the V gene TRBV24-1; TRBD2 agrees at 11 bases. The CDR3 extends over 16 amino acids. CDR1 and CDR2 from the germline V gene are KGHDR and SFDVKD. With V trimmed by 3 bases and J by 1 base, 2 bases remained unmatched. The CDR3 loop is CATSDMGLAGTDTQYF. CDR3 in DNA: TGTGCCACCAGTGATATGGGACTAGCGGGCACAGATACGCAGTATTTT.

This chain links TRBV5-1 with TRBJ2-7; a weak D match, TRBD1 (7 bases). Trimming shortened V by 4 bases and J by 1 base, and 18 bases separated the two germline ends. Looked up from germline, CDR1 is SGHRS and CDR2 is YFSETQ. The CDR3 length is 16 residues. The CDR3: CASSPRQGGVSYEQYF. The CDR3 region has the DNA TGCGCCAGCAGCCCGCGACAGGGCGGGGTATCCTACGAGCAGTACTTC.

The gene calls are TRBV24-1 and TRBJ1-5; D is unclear. Germline CDR1 and CDR2: KGHDR and SFDVKD. This CDR3 spans 14 amino acids. Deletions cut 2 bases from V and 7 bases from J, with 11 bases between. The CDR3 loop is CATSDSQVRQPQHF. Written as DNA, the CDR3 is TGTGCCACCAGTGATTCGCAGGTCAGACAGCCCCAGCATTTT.

The table lists this clone with a few counts. Other DNA sequences in the same sample also yield this CDR3. The chain's CDR3 is CSVERQGAYEQYF. DNA for the CDR3: TGCAGCGTTGAGCGACAGGGGGCCTACGAGCAGTACTTC. This chain links TRBV29-1 with TRBJ2-7; 9 positions agree with TRBD1. CDR1 SQVTM and CDR2 ANQGSEA come from the germline V gene. There are 13 residues in the CDR3. V dropped 3 bases and J dropped 2; count of bases not matched to a gene: 2.

The DNA for the CDR3 is TGTGCCAGCAGCTTAGACCGACAAATTCAAGAGACCCAGTACTTC. Translation gives CASSLDRQIQETQYF. This chain joins TRBV7-2 and TRBJ2-5; no clear D gene. CDR3 length equals 15 residues. The V gene's germline CDR1 is SGHTA and CDR2 FQGNSA. Between the trimmed V and J ends, which lost 1 base and 2 bases, there was a span of 11 bases.

Only one count was recorded for this clone. The V gene is TRBV6-5, the J gene TRBJ1-1; the D is unclear. Germline V gene sequence: CDR1 MNHEY, CDR2 SVGAGI. V was shortened by 6 bases and J by 5 bases, with 13 bases between the two germline ends. The CDR3 totals 13 residues. For the CDR3, the DNA is TGTGCCAGCAGGTCCACTAGAAATACTGAAGCTTTCTTT. Its protein is CASRSTRNTEAFF.

This sequence joins TRBV3-1 (or the pseudogene TRBV3-2) and TRBJ2-7, with 11 bases fitting TRBD1. Germline CDR1 reads LGHDT; CDR2 reads YNNKEL (reference sequence). J was trimmed by 3 bases and V by 1 base; bases with no gene match: 5. The CDR3 totals 16 residues. CDR3 sequence reads: CASSQGAGTGGYEQYF. CDR3 nucleotides: TGTGCCAGCAGCCAAGGGGCCGGGACAGGGGGCTACGAGCAGTACTTC.

This clone is classed as medium-sized. Distinct nucleotide sequences in the sample also encode this CDR3. The genes are TRBV5-1 and TRBJ2-3, with D unclear. There are 13 residues in the CDR3. V was shortened by 2 bases and J by 3 bases, with 7 bases between the two germline ends. Germline V CDR1 and CDR2: SGHRS, YFSETQ. DNA of the CDR3: TGCGCCAGCAGCTTTCGCGATACAGATACGCAGTATTTT. Translation gives CASSFRDTDTQYF.

The chain has TRBV4-1 and TRBJ2-3, with a possible D match to TRBD2 (6 bases). The germline V and J ends were trimmed by 3 bases and 4 bases, with 11 bases remaining between them. CDR1 MGHRA and CDR2 YSYEKL come from the germline V gene. This CDR3 has 14 residues. In DNA form, the CDR3 reads TGCGCCAGCAGCCAGAGGCGGGGCCCAGATACGCAGTATTTT. It is translated as CASSQRRGPDTQYF.

The chain employs TRBV11-2 and TRBJ2-1, with 14 bases aligning to TRBD2. The CDR3 is made up of 15 amino acids. Germline CDR1 is SGHAT and CDR2 is FQNNGV. Losses at the gene ends were 5 bases for V and 16 bases for J; bases not matched to a gene: 13. CDR3 sequence: CASSPMTSGRVSLFF. In nucleotides, the CDR3 is TGTGCCAGCAGCCCGATGACTAGCGGGAGGGTCAGCCTTTTCTTC.

This clone turned up a few times. The CDR3 loop is CASSLGQGPYSNQPQHF. The CDR3 DNA is TGCGCCAGCAGCTTGGGACAGGGACCTTATAGCAATCAGCCCCAGCATTTT. The V call is TRBV5-1, the J call TRBJ1-5; 7 bases are a match to TRBD1. The CDR3 spans 17 residues. Losses at the gene ends were 0 bases for V and 0 bases for J; bases not matched to a gene: 6. The germline V gene has CDR1 SGHRS and CDR2 YFSETQ.

The chain carries TRBV6-6 and TRBJ1-6; D call uncertain. The V end was cut by 1 base, the J end by 9 bases, with 10 bases between. This CDR3 has 14 residues. The germline CDR1 and CDR2 sequences are MNHNY and SVGAGI (reference sequence). CDR3 protein: CASSYLAGSSPLHF. The DNA of the CDR3 is TGTGCCAGCAGTTACTTGGCGGGGAGTTCACCCCTCCACTTT.

This clone turned up a few times. The chain employs TRBV6-6 and TRBJ1-2; TRBD1 aligns across 9 bases. CDR1 and CDR2 from the germline V gene are MNHNY and SVGAGI (reference sequence). V shed 7 bases and J 8 bases; nucleotides not matched to a gene: 8. This CDR3 has 13 residues. The CDR3 loop reads CASTGDRVEGYTF. The CDR3 DNA reads TGTGCCAGCACGGGGGACAGGGTCGAAGGCTACACCTTC.

The rearrangement joins TRBV18 to TRBJ1-2; 10 bases agree with TRBD1. The CDR3 has 13 residues. Looked up from germline, CDR1 is KGHSH and CDR2 is LQKENI. The V and J ends lost 6 bases and 8 bases, in that order; junction bases with no gene match: 6. CDR3 bases: TGTGCCAGCTCCGCCCGGGACAGGGGAGGCTACACCTTC. Residues: CASSARDRGGYTF.

The gene calls are TRBV19 and TRBJ1-5, with 8 bases that match TRBD1. V lost 5 bases and J lost 2; bases outside the gene matches: 11. This CDR3 contains 17 residues. Germline-derived CDR1 and CDR2 are LNHDA and SQIVND (reference sequence). The CDR3, as DNA: TGTGCCAGTAGTGAACATAGGCTGACAGGGGGCAATCAGCCCCAGCATTTT. It codes for CASSEHRLTGGNQPQHF.

This chain joins TRBV27 and TRBJ1-4; 7 bases match TRBD1. The V gene's germline CDR1 is MNHEY and CDR2 SMNVEV (reference sequence). The V and J ends lost 7 bases and 2 bases, in that order; junction bases with no gene match: 7. The CDR3 sequence is 15 residues long. Written as DNA, the CDR3 is TGTGCCAGCAAACCCCAGGACAGGACTAATGAAAAACTGTTTTTT. Its translation: CASKPQDRTNEKLFF.

The J gene is TRBJ1-1, the V gene TRBV30, with TRBD1 matching over 7 bases. Trimming at V came to 2 bases and at J to 3 bases, leaving 3 bases not matched to a gene. This CDR3 contains 13 residues. The germline V gene encodes CDR1 GTSNPN and CDR2 SVGIG (reference sequence). DNA for the CDR3: TGTGCCTGGAGTCCGACAGGGTACACTGAAGCTTTCTTT. Amino acid sequence: CAWSPTGYTEAFF. Using reference TRBV30 and TRBJ1-1 for the parts outside the CDR3, the full variable domain is SQTIHQWPATLVQPVGSPLSLECTVEGTSNPNLYWYRQAAGRGLQLLFYSVGIGQISSEVPQNLSASRPQDRQFILSSKKLLLSDSGFYLCAWSPTGYTEAFFGQGTRLTVV.